The clone carrying this T cell receptor (beta chain) occurred a few times. This sample stems from a study of identical twins. The trim removed 0 bases at V and 2 bases at J, leaving 0 bases unmatched. The CDR3 is made up of 17 amino acids. Germline CDR1 is KGHDR and CDR2 is SFDVKD. TCRdb reanalysed the 5' RACE reads using MiXCR and keeps one entry per CDR3 protein. Here the sample spans roughly 1.6 million distinct CDR3 sequences, about 32% being singletons. The sample was cord blood. V is TRBV24-1 and J is TRBJ2-1, with 13 bases lining up with TRBD2. The receptor's source is a newborn girl in good health. The chain's CDR3 is CATSDLGTSGTYNEQFF. CDR3 nucleotide sequence: TGTGCCACCAGTGATTTGGGGACTAGCGGGACCTACAATGAGCAGTTCTTC.